Below are 23 T cell receptor beta chains sequenced from a single sample in a study of beta chain features in type 1 diabetes. Study-level points and caveats: Moderate yet significant TCRB CDR3 shortening was seen in Type 1 diabetes patients in all four CD4+ subsets.

For these receptors, no antigen is known. Reverse transcribing all isolated RNA meant expressed TCRB transcripts were sequenced. TCRdb's table, derived via immunoSEQ multiplex PCR, lists solely in-frame clones and lacks some. The table has roughly 150,000 clones, around 9.7% seen once. Source material: central memory CD4+ T cells from blood. The source is a woman aged 25 to 45 with type 1 diabetes.

The DNA of the CDR3 is TGTGCCAGCAGCTTGTGGGCCGGGGCTAGCGTGGACAATGAGCAGTTCTTC. The encoded protein is CASSLWAGASVDNEQFF. The V gene is TRBV5-4, the J gene TRBJ2-1; D possibly corresponds to TRBD2 (6 bases). Germline CDR1 and CDR2: SGHNT and YYREEE (reference sequence). Trimming took 1 base from V and 5 from J, leaving 19 bases between them. This CDR3 is built from 17 residues.

The chain is built from TRBV19 and TRBJ2-3, with D tentatively TRBD1 (6 bases). CDR1 LNHDA and CDR2 SQIVND come from the germline V gene (reference sequence). Trimming took 6 bases from V and 5 from J, leaving 15 bases between them. The CDR3 is 14 residues long. CDR3 in amino acids: CASREATGQDTQYF. Here the CDR3 DNA reads TGTGCCAGTAGAGAGGCAACGGGACAAGATACGCAGTATTTT.

This clone was recorded a few times. The chain uses TRBV7-2 and TRBJ2-7; 9 bases are a match to TRBD1. V lost 5 bases, J lost 2 bases, and 7 bases stayed unmatched. This CDR3 is built from 15 residues. The germline V gene has CDR1 SGHTA and CDR2 FQGNSA. CDR3 bases: TGTGCCAGCAGCCCAGGACAGGGGAGTACCTACGAGCAGTACTTC. This codes for CASSPGQGSTYEQYF.

The CDR3 here is CASSSMNTEAFF. CDR3 in DNA: TGTGCCAGCAGCAGTATGAACACTGAAGCTTTCTTT. This chain connects TRBV28 to TRBJ1-1; D remains unclear. Deletions cut 6 bases from V and 0 bases from J, with 5 bases between. The CDR3 extends over 12 amino acids. Germline V CDR1 and CDR2: MDHEN, SYDVKM.

Points on this clone: No DNA is shown, since the ends of the CDR3 on it are uncertain; the CDR3 is the one TCRdb lists. The chain's CDR3 is CASSAFGPGGLDTEAFF. This chain links TRBV9 with TRBJ1-1. Germline V CDR1 and CDR2: SGDLS, YYNGEE. The CDR3 length is 17 residues, termini included.

This clone turned up a few times. The same CDR3 arises from other DNA sequences in this sample as well. The chain employs TRBV28 and TRBJ1-2, with D possibly being TRBD1 (5 bases). Trimming pared 3 bases from V and 2 bases from J, leaving 10 bases between. The CDR3 spans 14 residues. Looked up from germline, CDR1 is MDHEN and CDR2 is SYDVKM. The CDR3: CASSFGQGNYGYTF. DNA of the CDR3: TGTGCCAGCAGTTTTGGGCAGGGAAACTATGGCTACACCTTC.

This clone was found a few times. This chain joins TRBV12-5 and TRBJ2-3; D not resolved. This CDR3 region has 11 residues. V lost 4 bases, J lost 5 bases, and 4 bases lay in between. Per the germline V gene, CDR1 is LGHNT and CDR2 is FRNRAP. The CDR3 bases are TGTGCTAGTGGTTCAGGAGATACGCAGTATTTT. Translation: CASGSGDTQYF.

The sample holds a few counts of this clone. V is TRBV11-2 and J is TRBJ2-5; D gene unclear. V lost 1 base, J lost 2 bases, and 17 bases lay in between. CDR1 and CDR2 from the germline V gene are SGHAT and FQNNGV. The CDR3 loop spans 17 amino acids. In DNA form, the CDR3 reads TGTGCCAGCAGCTTAGGGTATCCACCGACACCACAAGAGACCCAGTACTTC. This translates into CASSLGYPPTPQETQYF.

This clone came up a few times. This chain uses TRBV2 with TRBJ2-7, with 11 positions matching TRBD2. The CDR3 is made up of 13 amino acids. V lost 7 bases to trimming and J lost 7 bases; unmatched junction nucleotides: 6. Germline CDR1 is SNHLY and CDR2 is FYNNEI. The CDR3 sequence is CASTQLAGVEQYF. CDR3 DNA: TGTGCCAGCACCCAACTAGCGGGAGTGGAGCAGTACTTC.

V gene TRBV7-8 combines with J gene TRBJ2-5; D gene ambiguous. CDR3 length equals 14 residues. Germline V gene lookup returns CDR1 SGHVS and CDR2 FQNEAQ. V was clipped by 2 bases and J by 1 base, with 8 bases between them. CDR3 DNA: TGTGCCAGCAGCTTACGAAGAGTCCAAGAGACCCAGTACTTC. Protein product: CASSLRRVQETQYF.

This clone was counted only a few times. The V gene is TRBV27, the J gene TRBJ1-1, with D unresolved. V was pared by 3 bases and J by 4 bases, with 12 bases between. The germline gives CDR1 MNHEY, CDR2 SMNVEV (reference sequence). The CDR3 spans 14 residues. The CDR3 DNA reads TGTGCCAGCAGTTTGGAGGTATGGGGCACTGAAGCTTTCTTT. Translating it yields CASSLEVWGTEAFF.

This clone was detected only a few times. This chain joins TRBV28 and TRBJ2-1; weak D call: TRBD2 (5 bases). The CDR3 covers 12 residues. Trimming removed 3 bases at V and 10 bases at J, with 10 bases between. Germline V gene data show CDR1 as MDHEN and CDR2 as SYDVKM. For the CDR3, the DNA is TGTGCCAGCAGTTTCCTCGTAGCGGAGCAGTTCTTC. This translates into CASSFLVAEQFF.

The chain is built from TRBV18 and TRBJ1-1; D unclear. Trimming left V 2 bases short and J 5 bases short, with 12 bases between. CDR1 is KGHSH, CDR2 LQKENI, per germline. This CDR3 spans 14 amino acids. CDR3 region: CASSPGASRTEAFF. The CDR3 DNA follows: TGTGCCAGCTCACCAGGAGCAAGCAGAACTGAAGCTTTCTTT.

In the case of this clone: Other DNA variants within this sample encode the same CDR3. V gene TRBV7-9 combines with J gene TRBJ2-7, with TRBD2 identical over 8 bases. V trimming: 5 bases; J trimming: 3 bases; junction bases outside the gene matches: 9. Germline V CDR1 and CDR2: SEHNR, FQNEAQ (reference sequence). There are 15 residues in the CDR3. The CDR3 region is CASSPPSGSLYEQYF. The CDR3, as DNA: TGTGCCAGCAGCCCACCTAGCGGGTCCCTCTACGAGCAGTACTTC.

The gene calls are TRBV7-9 and TRBJ2-1; TRBD1 matches at 9 bases. The V gene end was trimmed by 6 bases and the J gene end by 5 bases; junction bases not matched to a gene: 5. The CDR3 runs 14 residues. Germline-derived CDR1 and CDR2 are SEHNR and FQNEAQ (reference sequence). The CDR3 nucleotides read TGTGCCAGCAGGGGGGGGACAGGGAACAATGAGCAGTTCTTC. Encoded protein: CASRGGTGNNEQFF.

This clone was counted a few times. V usage is TRBV18 and J usage is TRBJ1-2; 8 nucleotides match TRBD1. The junction had 2 bases not matched to a gene; V was cut back by 0 bases and J by 8 bases. CDR1 is KGHSH and CDR2 is LQKENI in the germline V gene. The CDR3 runs to 13 residues. This CDR3 is CASSPPQGAGYTF. The CDR3 coding sequence is TGTGCCAGCTCACCACCGCAGGGGGCCGGCTACACCTTC.

In this sample, this clone turned up a few times. This sequence joins TRBV27 and TRBJ2-5; 14 bases align to TRBD2. Trimming removed 6 bases from V and 5 bases from J; junction bases left unmatched: 14. The length of the CDR3 is 18 residues. Germline assignment: CDR1 MNHEY and CDR2 SMNVEV (reference sequence). CDR3 sequence: CASSRSPGLAGVGETQYF. In DNA, the CDR3 is TGTGCCAGCAGCCGTTCTCCGGGACTAGCGGGAGTGGGGGAGACCCAGTACTTC.

This clone was seen a handful of times. The chain links TRBV4-1 to TRBJ2-6, with D perhaps matching TRBD1 (5 bases). V was pared by 4 bases and J by 1 base, with 11 bases between. The CDR3 totals 16 residues. Germline lookup yields CDR1 MGHRA and CDR2 YSYEKL. The CDR3 is CASSPDPGSGANVLTF. For the CDR3, the DNA is TGCGCCAGCAGCCCAGACCCAGGGTCTGGGGCCAACGTCCTGACTTTC.

This clone was detected only a few times. V gene TRBV5-1 combines with J gene TRBJ2-5, with unresolved D. V was pared by 4 bases and J by 2 bases, with 6 bases between. Germline assignment: CDR1 SGHRS and CDR2 YFSETQ. CDR3 length: 12 amino acids. CDR3 in amino acids: CASSQQQETQYF. DNA for the CDR3: TGCGCCAGCAGCCAACAGCAAGAGACCCAGTACTTC.

The rearrangement uses TRBV6-1 and TRBJ2-1; 7 nucleotides match TRBD2. This CDR3 region has 18 residues. Trimming cost V 2 bases and J 8 bases; bases outside gene matches: 18. CDR1 and CDR2 (germline): MNHNS, SASEGT. The CDR3 bases are TGTGCCAGCAGTGAACGGGTGAGGTCGGGAGGTTTGTTCGATGAGCAGTTCTTC. Amino acids: CASSERVRSGGLFDEQFF.

V and J are TRBV5-1 and TRBJ1-2, with 7 bases matching TRBD1. The CDR3 has 15 residues. V gave up 5 bases and J gave up 4 bases; unmatched junction bases: 11. Per germline, CDR1 SGHRS and CDR2 YFSETQ. CDR3 loop: CASRAGTEDPYGYTF. The CDR3 DNA reads as TGCGCCAGCAGAGCCGGGACAGAGGATCCCTATGGCTACACCTTC.

This clone was observed a handful of times. V usage is TRBV14 and J usage is TRBJ2-7; D call uncertain. The CDR3 length is 11 residues. Germline assignment: CDR1 SGHDN and CDR2 FVKESK. V dropped 3 bases and J dropped 3 bases, with 3 bases sitting between them. This CDR3 is CASSHNYEQYF. DNA for the CDR3: TGTGCCAGCAGCCACAACTACGAGCAGTACTTC.

This chain links TRBV4-2 with TRBJ2-1; D might be TRBD2 (6 bases). The CDR3 totals 14 residues. Germline CDR1 and CDR2: LGHNA and YNFKEQ. V gave up 3 bases and J gave up 0 bases, with 6 bases separating them. The CDR3 DNA is TGTGCCAGCAGCCAGGGGGGCTCCTACAATGAGCAGTTCTTC. Translating it yields CASSQGGSYNEQFF.